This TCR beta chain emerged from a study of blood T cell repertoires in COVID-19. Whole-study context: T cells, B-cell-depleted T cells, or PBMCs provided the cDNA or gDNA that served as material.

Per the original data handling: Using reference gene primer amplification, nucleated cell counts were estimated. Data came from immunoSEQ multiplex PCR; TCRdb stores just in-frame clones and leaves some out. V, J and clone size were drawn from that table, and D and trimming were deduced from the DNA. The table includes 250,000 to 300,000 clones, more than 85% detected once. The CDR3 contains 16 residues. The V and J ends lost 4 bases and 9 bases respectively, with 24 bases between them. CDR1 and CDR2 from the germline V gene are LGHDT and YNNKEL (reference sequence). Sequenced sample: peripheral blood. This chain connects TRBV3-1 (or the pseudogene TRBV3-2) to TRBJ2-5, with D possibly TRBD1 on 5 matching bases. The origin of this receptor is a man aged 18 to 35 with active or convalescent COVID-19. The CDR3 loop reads CASSRSRRTLLGAQYF. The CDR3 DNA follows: TGTGCCAGCAGCCGGTCGAGGCGGACCCTCTTAGGGGCCCAGTACTTC.